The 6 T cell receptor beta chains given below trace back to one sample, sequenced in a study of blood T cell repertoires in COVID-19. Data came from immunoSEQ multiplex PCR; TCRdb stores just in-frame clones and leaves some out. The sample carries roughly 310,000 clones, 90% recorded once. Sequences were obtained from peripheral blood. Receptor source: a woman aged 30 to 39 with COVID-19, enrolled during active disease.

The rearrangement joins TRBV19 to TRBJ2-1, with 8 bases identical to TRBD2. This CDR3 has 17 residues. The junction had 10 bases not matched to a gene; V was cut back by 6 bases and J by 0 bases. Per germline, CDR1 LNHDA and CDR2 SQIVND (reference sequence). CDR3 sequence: CASRAGARGGSYNEQFF. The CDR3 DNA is TGTGCCAGTAGAGCGGGAGCCCGGGGTGGCTCCTACAATGAGCAGTTCTTC. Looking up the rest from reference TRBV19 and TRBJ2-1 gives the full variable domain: DGGITQSPKYLFRKEGQNVTLSCEQNLNHDAMYWYRQDPGQGLRLIYYSQIVNDFQKGDIAEGYSVSREKKESFPLTVTSAQKNPTAFYLCASRAGARGGSYNEQFFGPGTRLTVL.

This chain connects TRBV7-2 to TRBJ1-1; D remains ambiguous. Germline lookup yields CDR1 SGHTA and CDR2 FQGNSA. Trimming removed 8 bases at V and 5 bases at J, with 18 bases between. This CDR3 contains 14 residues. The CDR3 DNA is TGTGCCAGCGAAAAGGGCAGCGGGAAGACTGAAGCTTTCTTT. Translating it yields CASEKGSGKTEAFF.

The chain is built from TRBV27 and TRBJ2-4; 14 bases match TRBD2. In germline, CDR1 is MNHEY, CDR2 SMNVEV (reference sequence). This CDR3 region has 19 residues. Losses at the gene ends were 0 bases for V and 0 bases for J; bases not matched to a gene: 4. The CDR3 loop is CASSLSGLAGVGAKNIQYF. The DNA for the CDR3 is TGTGCCAGCAGTTTATCGGGACTAGCGGGAGTAGGAGCCAAAAACATTCAGTACTTC.

CDR3 in amino acids: CASSTGGSGNTIYF. CDR3 sequence (DNA): TGTGCCAGCAGTACGGGAGGCTCTGGAAACACCATATATTTT. J is TRBJ1-3 and V is TRBV6-5; no clear D gene. Between the trimmed V and J ends, which lost 5 bases and 0 bases, there was a span of 8 bases. The CDR3 extends over 14 amino acids. The germline V gene has CDR1 MNHEY and CDR2 SVGAGI.

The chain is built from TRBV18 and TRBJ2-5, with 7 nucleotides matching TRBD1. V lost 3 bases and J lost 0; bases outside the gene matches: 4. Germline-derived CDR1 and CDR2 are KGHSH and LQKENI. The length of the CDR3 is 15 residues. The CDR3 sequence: CASSPWDSNQETQYF. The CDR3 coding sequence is TGTGCCAGCTCACCCTGGGACAGTAACCAAGAGACCCAGTACTTC.

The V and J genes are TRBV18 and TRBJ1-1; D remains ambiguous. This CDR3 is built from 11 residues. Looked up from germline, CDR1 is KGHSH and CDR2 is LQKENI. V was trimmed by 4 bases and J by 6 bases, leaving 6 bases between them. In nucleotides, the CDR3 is TGTGCCAGCTCACAGGCGGCTGAAGCTTTCTTT. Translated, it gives CASSQAAEAFF.